The present T cell receptor beta chain was sequenced within a study of T cell changes during pregnancy in multiple sclerosis. Here immunoSEQ multiplex PCR was the method, and the copy in TCRdb shows in-frame clones only, minus some. The table lists about 22,000 clones, 91% of them singletons. This CDR3 comprises 18 residues. CDR1 is LNHNV, CDR2 YYDKDF, per germline (reference sequence). J was trimmed by 4 bases and V by 0 bases; bases with no gene match: 10. This rearrangement joins TRBV15 to TRBJ2-1; TRBD2 matches at 9 bases. This material consisted of CD4+ T cells from peripheral blood mononuclear cells, taken in the third trimester of pregnancy. The TCR was taken from a female donor in good health, enrolled as a control in a pregnancy study. CDR3 in amino acids: CATSRDQVAGGSYNEQFF. The CDR3, as DNA: TGTGCCACCAGCAGAGATCAGGTGGCGGGAGGGTCGTACAATGAGCAGTTCTTC.